This T cell receptor (beta chain) was identified in a study of blood T cell repertoires in COVID-19. The assay was immunoSEQ multiplex PCR, and TCRdb's table has in-frame clones only and misses some. The sample includes roughly 25,000 clones, about four fifths of them seen just once. This CDR3 contains 17 residues. The source material was peripheral blood. The clonotype originates from a man over 45 with COVID-19, enrolled during active disease. The V and J genes are TRBV21-1 and TRBJ2-1; the DNA was not compared with TRBD1, the D call given in the table. TRBV21-1 constitutes a pseudogene. CDR3 DNA sequence: TGTGCCAGCAGCAAAGCGCCGACAGGGAATTCCTACAATGAGCAGTTCTTC. Its translation is CASSKAPTGNSYNEQFF.